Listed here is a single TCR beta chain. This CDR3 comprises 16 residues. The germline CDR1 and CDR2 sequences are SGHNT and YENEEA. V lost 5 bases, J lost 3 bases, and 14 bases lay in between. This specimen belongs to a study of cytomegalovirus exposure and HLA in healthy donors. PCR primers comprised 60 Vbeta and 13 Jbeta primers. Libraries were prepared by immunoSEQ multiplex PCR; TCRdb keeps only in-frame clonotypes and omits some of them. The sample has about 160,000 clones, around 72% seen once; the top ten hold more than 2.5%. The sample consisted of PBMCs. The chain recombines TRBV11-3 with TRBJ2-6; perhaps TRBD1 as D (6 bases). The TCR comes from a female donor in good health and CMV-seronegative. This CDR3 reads CASSRQGQGGANVLTF. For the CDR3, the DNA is TGTGCCAGCAGCAGGCAGGGACAAGGTGGGGCCAACGTCCTGACTTTC.